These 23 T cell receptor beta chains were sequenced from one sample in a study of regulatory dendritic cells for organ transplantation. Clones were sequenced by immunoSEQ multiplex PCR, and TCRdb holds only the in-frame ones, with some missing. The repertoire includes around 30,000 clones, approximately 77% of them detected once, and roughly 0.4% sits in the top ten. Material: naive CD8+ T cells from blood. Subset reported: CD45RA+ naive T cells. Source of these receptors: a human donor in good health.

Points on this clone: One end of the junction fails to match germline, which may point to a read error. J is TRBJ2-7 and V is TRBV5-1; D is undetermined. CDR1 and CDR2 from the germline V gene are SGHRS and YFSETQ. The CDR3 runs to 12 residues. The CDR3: CANSFNSYEQYF. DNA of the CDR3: TGCGCCAACAGCTTTAACTCCTACGAGCAGTACTTC.

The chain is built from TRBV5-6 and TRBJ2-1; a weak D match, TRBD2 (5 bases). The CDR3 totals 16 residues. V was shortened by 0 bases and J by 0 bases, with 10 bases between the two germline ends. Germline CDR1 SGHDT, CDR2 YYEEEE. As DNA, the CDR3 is TGTGCCAGCAGCTTGGCGGGGATCAGCTCCTACAATGAGCAGTTCTTC. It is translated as CASSLAGISSYNEQFF. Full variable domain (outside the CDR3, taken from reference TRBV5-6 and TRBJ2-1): DAGVTQSPTHLIKTRGQQVTLRCSPKSGHDTVSWYQQALGQGPQFIFQYYEEEERQRGNFPDRFSGHQFPNYSSELNVNALLLGDSALYLCASSLAGISSYNEQFFGPGTRLTVL.

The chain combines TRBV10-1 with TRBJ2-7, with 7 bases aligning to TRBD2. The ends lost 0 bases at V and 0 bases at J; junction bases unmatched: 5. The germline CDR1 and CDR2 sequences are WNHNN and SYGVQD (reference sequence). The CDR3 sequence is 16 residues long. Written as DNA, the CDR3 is TGCGCCAGCAGTGAGTCACCGGGGGGAATCTCCTACGAGCAGTACTTC. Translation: CASSESPGGISYEQYF.

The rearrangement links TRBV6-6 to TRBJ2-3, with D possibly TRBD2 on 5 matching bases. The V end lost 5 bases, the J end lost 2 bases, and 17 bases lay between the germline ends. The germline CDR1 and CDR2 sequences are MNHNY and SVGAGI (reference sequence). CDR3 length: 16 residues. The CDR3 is CASSTPRGQITDTQYF. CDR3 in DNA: TGTGCCAGCAGTACCCCTCGCGGGCAGATCACAGATACGCAGTATTTT.

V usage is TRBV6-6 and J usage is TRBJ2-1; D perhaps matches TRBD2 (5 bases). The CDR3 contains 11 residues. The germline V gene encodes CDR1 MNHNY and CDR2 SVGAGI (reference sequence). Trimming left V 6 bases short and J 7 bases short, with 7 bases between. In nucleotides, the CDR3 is TGTGCCAGCAGGGAGGATAATGAGCAGTTCTTC. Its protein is CASREDNEQFF.

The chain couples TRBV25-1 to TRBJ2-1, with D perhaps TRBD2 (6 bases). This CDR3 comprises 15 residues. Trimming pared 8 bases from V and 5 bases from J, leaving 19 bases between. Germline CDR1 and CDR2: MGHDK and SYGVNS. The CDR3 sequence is CASSTRDSADNEQFF. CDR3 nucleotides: TGTGCCAGCTCCACCCGGGACTCGGCGGACAATGAGCAGTTCTTC.

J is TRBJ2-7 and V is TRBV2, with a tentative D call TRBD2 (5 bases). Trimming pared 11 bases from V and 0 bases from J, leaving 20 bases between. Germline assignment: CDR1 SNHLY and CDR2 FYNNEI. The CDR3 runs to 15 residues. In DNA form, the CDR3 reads TGTGCCTCAAGAGAGGAGGCAGATATCTCCTACGAGCAGTACTTC. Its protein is CASREEADISYEQYF.

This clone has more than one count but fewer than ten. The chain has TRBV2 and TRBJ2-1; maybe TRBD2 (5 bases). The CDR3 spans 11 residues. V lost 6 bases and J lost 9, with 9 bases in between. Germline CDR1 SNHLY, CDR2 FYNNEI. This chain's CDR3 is CASSPSSEQFF. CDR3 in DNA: TGTGCCAGCAGCCCTAGCAGTGAGCAGTTCTTC.

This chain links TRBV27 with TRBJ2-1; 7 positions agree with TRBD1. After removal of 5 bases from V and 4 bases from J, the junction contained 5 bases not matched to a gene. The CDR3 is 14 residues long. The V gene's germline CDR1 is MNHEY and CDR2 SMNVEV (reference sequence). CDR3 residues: CASSIQQGYNEQFF. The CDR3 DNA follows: TGTGCCAGCAGTATACAACAGGGGTACAATGAGCAGTTCTTC.

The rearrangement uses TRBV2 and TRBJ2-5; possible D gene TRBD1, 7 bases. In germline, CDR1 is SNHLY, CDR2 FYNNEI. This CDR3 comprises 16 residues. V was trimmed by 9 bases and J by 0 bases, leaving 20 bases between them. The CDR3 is CASRGHGGRHQETQYF. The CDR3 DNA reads TGTGCCAGTAGGGGGCATGGGGGGCGTCACCAAGAGACCCAGTACTTC.

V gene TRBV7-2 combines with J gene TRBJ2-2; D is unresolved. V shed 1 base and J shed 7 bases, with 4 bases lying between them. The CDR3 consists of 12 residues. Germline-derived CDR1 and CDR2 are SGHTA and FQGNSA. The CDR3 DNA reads TGTGCCAGCAGCTTAGGCAGCGGGGAGCTGTTTTTT. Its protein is CASSLGSGELFF. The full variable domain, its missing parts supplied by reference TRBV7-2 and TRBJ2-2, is GAGVSQSPSNKVTEKGKDVELRCDPISGHTALYWYRQSLGQGLEFLIYFQGNSAPDKSGLPSDRFSAERTGGSVSTLTIQRTQQEDSAVYLCASSLGSGELFFGEGSRLTVL.

CDR3 amino acids: CASGDGRESYNSPLHF. CDR3 nucleotide sequence: TGTGCCAGCGGAGACGGCCGTGAGTCCTATAATTCACCCCTCCACTTT. The V gene is TRBV27, the J gene TRBJ1-6, with D hard to call. Germline V gene data show CDR1 as MNHEY and CDR2 as SMNVEV (reference sequence). V was cut by 8 bases and J by 1 base, with 15 bases left in between. The CDR3 runs 16 residues.

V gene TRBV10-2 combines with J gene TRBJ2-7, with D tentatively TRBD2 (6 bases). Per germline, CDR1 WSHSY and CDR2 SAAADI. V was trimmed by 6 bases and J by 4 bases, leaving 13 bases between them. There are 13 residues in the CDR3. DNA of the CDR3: TGCGCCAGCAGCTCGGGGGTTTCGTACGAGCAGTACTTC. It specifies CASSSGVSYEQYF.

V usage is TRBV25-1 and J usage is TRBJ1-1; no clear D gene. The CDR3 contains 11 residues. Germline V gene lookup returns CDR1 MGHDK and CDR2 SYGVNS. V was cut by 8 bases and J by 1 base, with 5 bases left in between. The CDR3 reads CASVENTEAFF. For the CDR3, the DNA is TGTGCCAGCGTAGAGAACACTGAAGCTTTCTTT.

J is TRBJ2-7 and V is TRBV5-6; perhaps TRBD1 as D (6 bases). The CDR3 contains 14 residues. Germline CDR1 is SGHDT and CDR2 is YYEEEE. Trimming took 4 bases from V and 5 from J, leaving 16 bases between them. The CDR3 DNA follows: TGTGCCAGCAGCATTCTGACAGGTGGGAACGAGCAGTACTTC. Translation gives CASSILTGGNEQYF.

CDR3 sequence: CASSLGGGVLNEQFF. The CDR3 nucleotides read TGTGCCAGTAGCCTTGGCGGGGGGGTTCTGAATGAGCAGTTCTTC. The chain links TRBV19 to TRBJ2-1; 9 bases agree with TRBD2. The germline gives CDR1 LNHDA, CDR2 SQIVND (reference sequence). V trimming: 6 bases; J trimming: 7 bases; junction bases outside the gene matches: 10. The CDR3 is 15 residues long.

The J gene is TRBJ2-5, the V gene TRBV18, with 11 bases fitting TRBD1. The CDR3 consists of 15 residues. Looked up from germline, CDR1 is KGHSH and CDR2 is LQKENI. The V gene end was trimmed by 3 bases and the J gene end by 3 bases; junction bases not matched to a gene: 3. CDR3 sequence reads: CASSPWTGGEETQYF. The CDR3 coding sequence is TGTGCCAGCTCACCTTGGACAGGGGGCGAAGAGACCCAGTACTTC.

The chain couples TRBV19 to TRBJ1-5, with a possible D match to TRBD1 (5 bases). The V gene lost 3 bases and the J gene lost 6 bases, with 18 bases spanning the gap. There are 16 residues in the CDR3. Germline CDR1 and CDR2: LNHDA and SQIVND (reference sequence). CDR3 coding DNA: TGTGCCAGTAGTATCAAAGGCGGGGGTAATAGTCAGCCCCAGCATTTT. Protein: CASSIKGGGNSQPQHF. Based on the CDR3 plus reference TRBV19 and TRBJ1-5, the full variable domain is DGGITQSPKYLFRKEGQNVTLSCEQNLNHDAMYWYRQDPGQGLRLIYYSQIVNDFQKGDIAEGYSVSREKKESFPLTVTSAQKNPTAFYLCASSIKGGGNSQPQHFGDGTRLSIL.

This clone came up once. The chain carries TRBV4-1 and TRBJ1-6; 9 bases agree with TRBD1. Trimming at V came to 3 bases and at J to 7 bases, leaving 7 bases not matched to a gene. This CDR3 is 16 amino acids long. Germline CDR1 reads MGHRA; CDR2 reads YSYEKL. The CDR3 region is CASSQARDRENSPLHF. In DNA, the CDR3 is TGCGCCAGCAGCCAGGCCCGGGACAGGGAGAATTCACCCCTCCACTTT.

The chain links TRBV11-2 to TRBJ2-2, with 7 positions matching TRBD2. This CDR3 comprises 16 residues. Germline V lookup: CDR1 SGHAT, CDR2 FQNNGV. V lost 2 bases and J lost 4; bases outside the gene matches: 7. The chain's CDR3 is CASSLSSRGGTGELFF. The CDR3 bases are TGTGCCAGCAGCTTATCGAGTCGCGGGGGCACCGGGGAGCTGTTTTTT.

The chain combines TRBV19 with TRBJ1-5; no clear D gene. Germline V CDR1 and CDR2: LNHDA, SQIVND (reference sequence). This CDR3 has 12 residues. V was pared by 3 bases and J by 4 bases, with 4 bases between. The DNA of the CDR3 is TGTGCCAGTAGTATTTCTAATCAGCCCCAGCATTTT. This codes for CASSISNQPQHF.

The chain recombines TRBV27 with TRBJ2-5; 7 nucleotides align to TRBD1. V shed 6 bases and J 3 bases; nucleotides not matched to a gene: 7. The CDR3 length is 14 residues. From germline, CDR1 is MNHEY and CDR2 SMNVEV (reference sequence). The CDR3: CASRRQGVEETQYF. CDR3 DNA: TGTGCCAGCAGAAGACAGGGCGTTGAAGAGACCCAGTACTTC.

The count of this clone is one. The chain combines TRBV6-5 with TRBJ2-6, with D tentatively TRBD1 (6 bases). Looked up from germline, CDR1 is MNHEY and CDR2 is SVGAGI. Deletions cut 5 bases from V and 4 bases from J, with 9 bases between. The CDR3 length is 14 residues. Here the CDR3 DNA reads TGTGCCAGCAGTACAGGGTCAGGGGCCAACGTCCTGACTTTC. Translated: CASSTGSGANVLTF.